This T cell receptor (beta chain) emerged from a study of blood T cell repertoires in COVID-19 (dated by TCRdb to 2018 to 2021). General notes on the study: Samples from collaborators originated in the United States, Italy and Spain and spanned both the acute and convalescent phases of COVID-19. A de-identified subject ID, COVID-19 status, age in years and sex were almost always included in the sample metadata. The material from the prospective study consisted of cDNA or gDNA derived from T cells, B-cell-depleted T cells, or PBMCs. HLA class I and class II types, where available, came from metadata supplied by the sample provider rather than from assay-based typing. The samples were drawn from two sources: the first 160 participants of the ongoing ImmuneRACE study, and 1,254 subjects contributed by 6 global collaborators. The dataset comprised deeply sampled blood TCRbeta repertoires from subjects exposed to, actively infected with, or recovered from COVID-19. The repertoires were released in a freely available public database meant as a resource for research on the immune response to SARS-CoV-2. Broader findings and caveats from the paper: How much clinical and demographic metadata was included differed by source and by participant, and the metadata was provided uncurated.

Note on this clone: Its recognized antigen is unknown. Base qualities are missing; no much larger clone stands one base away.

TCRbeta CDR3 regions were amplified from genomic DNA by means of the immunoSEQ Assay, a bias-controlled multiplex PCR. For the original study's pipeline: Nucleated cell counts per sample were estimated from amplification of reference gene primers within the assay. To quantify the absolute abundance of each unique TCRbeta CDR3 rearrangement, sequence reads were collapsed and filtered. Productive Simpson clonality was computed per sample as the square root of Simpson's diversity index over productive rearrangements. TCRdb stores this immuneACCESS table with in-frame sequences only. Part of the clones is absent; in the studies checked, under half of the shortfall reflects unresolved V genes, and no reason is known for the rest. V and J calls and clone size are given by that table; D and trimming were obtained from the DNA. The sample profile shows 330,000 or so clones; 80% to 90% of them were found once. About 5% of the sample is in the top ten clones.

Trimming leaves V shorter by 6 bases and J shorter by 7 bases, with the junction holding 5 bases beyond the gene matches. The germline V gene gives CDR1 as SGHAT and CDR2 as FQNNGV. Inclusive of the bounding cysteine and phenylalanine, the CDR3 is 12 residues long. Here the CDR3 DNA is all that survives: 36 bases in frame from base 1. Participants in the prospective study were enrolled through a virtual design, were aged roughly 18 to 90 years, and lived in approximately 24 United States geographic areas. Cohort assignment in the prospective study relied on participant-reported clinical history from a screening survey and a study questionnaire. For ImmuneRACE Cohort 3, a participant was defined as recovered based on two consecutive negative NP/OP PCR tests, clearance by a healthcare professional, or resolution of symptoms. Each participant in the prospective study had whole blood, serum and a nasopharyngeal or oropharyngeal swab collected by mobile phlebotomists. Additional blood draws and questionnaires over an approximately two-month period could optionally be provided by prospective study participants. Before DNA extraction, blood samples from the prospective study were shipped at room temperature or frozen.

Sequencing input: PBMCs or T cells enriched from blood (not recorded which). The V and J genes are TRBV11-2 and TRBJ1-1, and TRBD1 matches 7 of the central bases. The sequence was collected from a man aged 30-40 years who had recovered from COVID-19. The bases read TGTGCCAGCAGGTACGACAGGGATGAAGCTTTCTTT. This codes for CASRYDRDEAFF.